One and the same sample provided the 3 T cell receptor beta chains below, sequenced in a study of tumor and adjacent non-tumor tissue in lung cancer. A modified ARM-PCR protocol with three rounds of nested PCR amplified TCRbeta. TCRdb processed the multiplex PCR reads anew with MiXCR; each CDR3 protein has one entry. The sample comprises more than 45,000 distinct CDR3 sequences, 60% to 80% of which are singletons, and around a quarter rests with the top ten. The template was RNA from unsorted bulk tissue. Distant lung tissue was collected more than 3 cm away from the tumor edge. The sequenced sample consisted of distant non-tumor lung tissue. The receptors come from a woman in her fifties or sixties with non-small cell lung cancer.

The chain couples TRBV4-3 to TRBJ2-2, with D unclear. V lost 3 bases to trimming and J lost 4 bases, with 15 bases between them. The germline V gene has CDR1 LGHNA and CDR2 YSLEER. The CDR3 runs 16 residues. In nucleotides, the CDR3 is TGCGCCAGCAGCCATGATTGTAACGAAATCACCGGGGAGCTGTTTTTT. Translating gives CASSHDCNEITGELFF.

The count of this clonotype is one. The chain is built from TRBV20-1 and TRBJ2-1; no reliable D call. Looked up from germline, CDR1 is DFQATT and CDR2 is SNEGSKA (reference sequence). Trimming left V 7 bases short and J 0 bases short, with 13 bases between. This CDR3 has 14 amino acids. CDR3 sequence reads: CSVMTHSSYNEQFF. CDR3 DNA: TGCAGTGTCATGACCCACAGCTCCTACAATGAGCAGTTCTTC.

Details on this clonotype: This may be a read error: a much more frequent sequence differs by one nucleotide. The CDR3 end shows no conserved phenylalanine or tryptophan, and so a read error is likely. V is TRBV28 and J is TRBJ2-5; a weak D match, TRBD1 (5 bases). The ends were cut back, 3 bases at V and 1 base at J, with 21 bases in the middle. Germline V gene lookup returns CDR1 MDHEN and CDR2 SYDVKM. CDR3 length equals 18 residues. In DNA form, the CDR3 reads TGTGCCAGCAGTTTTAACCCTTATAGAACGACAGCCCAAGAGACCCAGTACCTC. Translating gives CASSFNPYRTTAQETQYL.